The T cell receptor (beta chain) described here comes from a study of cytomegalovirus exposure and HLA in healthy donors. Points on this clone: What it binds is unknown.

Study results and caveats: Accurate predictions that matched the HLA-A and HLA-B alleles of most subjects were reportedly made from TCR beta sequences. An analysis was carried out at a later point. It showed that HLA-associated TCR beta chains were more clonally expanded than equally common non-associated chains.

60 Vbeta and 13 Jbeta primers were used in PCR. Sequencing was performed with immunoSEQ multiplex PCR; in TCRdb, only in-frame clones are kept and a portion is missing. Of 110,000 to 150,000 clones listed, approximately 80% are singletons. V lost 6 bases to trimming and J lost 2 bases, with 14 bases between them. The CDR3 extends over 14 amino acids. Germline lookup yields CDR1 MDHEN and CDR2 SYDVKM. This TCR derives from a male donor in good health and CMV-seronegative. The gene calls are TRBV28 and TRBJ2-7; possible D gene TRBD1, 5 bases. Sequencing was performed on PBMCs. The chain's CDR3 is CASSPPGATYEQYF. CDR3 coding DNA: TGTGCCAGCAGCCCACCTGGGGCTACCTACGAGCAGTACTTC.